These T cell receptor beta chains were read from a single sample in a study of cytomegalovirus exposure and HLA in healthy donors. Profiling relied on immunoSEQ multiplex PCR, and the TCRdb table lists in-frame clones only, not all of them. The table has roughly 150,000 clones, nearly 85% seen once. Sequenced sample: PBMCs. These receptors were obtained from a male donor in good health and CMV-seronegative. Each CDR3 is given with its conserved first and last residue. The order of the fields is D gene, J gene, V gene, clone size, CDR3 protein, CDR3 DNA. D genes are given only for firm matches. A row's size may be missing; if present it is once, few, many or a size class.

d_call: TRBD1
j_call: TRBJ1-1
v_call: TRBV7-3
clone_size: once
cdr3_aa: CASSLTGDMNTEAFF
cdr3_nt: TGTGCCAGCAGCTTGACAGGGGACATGAACACTGAAGCTTTCTTT

d_call: TRBD2
j_call: TRBJ2-1
v_call: TRBV5-1
clone_size: .
cdr3_aa: CASSPRLAGSYNEQFF
cdr3_nt: TGCGCCAGCAGCCCTAGACTAGCAGGATCCTACAATGAGCAGTTCTTC

d_call: .
j_call: TRBJ2-1
v_call: TRBV5-6
clone_size: .
cdr3_aa: CASSGTGRGTYNEQFF
cdr3_nt: TGTGCCAGCAGCGGAACGGGGCGGGGCACCTACAATGAGCAGTTCTTC

d_call: .
j_call: TRBJ2-2
v_call: TRBV7-2
clone_size: .
cdr3_aa: CASSVSTITTGELFF
cdr3_nt: TGTGCCAGCAGCGTATCCACTATTACCACCGGGGAGCTGTTTTTT

d_call: .
j_call: TRBJ1-3
v_call: TRBV27
clone_size: .
cdr3_aa: CASSEYSSGNTIYF
cdr3_nt: TGTGCCAGCAGCGAGTACAGCTCTGGAAACACCATATATTTT

d_call: .
j_call: TRBJ2-7
v_call: TRBV28
clone_size: .
cdr3_aa: CASSSYYEQYF
cdr3_nt: TGTGCCAGCAGTTCTTATTACGAGCAGTACTTC

d_call: .
j_call: TRBJ2-3
v_call: TRBV6-4
clone_size: .
cdr3_aa: CASSPGASGTDTQYF
cdr3_nt: TGTGCCAGCAGCCCTGGGGCTAGCGGCACAGATACGCAGTATTTT

d_call: TRBD2
j_call: TRBJ2-1
v_call: TRBV7-3
clone_size: once
cdr3_aa: CASSSGLAASYNEQFF
cdr3_nt: TGTGCCAGCAGCTCGGGGCTAGCGGCCTCCTACAATGAGCAGTTCTTC

d_call: .
j_call: TRBJ1-1
v_call: TRBV6-5
clone_size: once
cdr3_aa: CASSYLNGERAEAFF
cdr3_nt: TGTGCCAGCAGTTACCTTAACGGGGAGAGGGCTGAAGCTTTCTTT

d_call: TRBD1
j_call: TRBJ2-7
v_call: TRBV29-1
clone_size: .
cdr3_aa: CSAGTGIYEQYF
cdr3_nt: TGCAGCGCCGGGACAGGGATTTACGAGCAGTACTTC

d_call: .
j_call: TRBJ1-1
v_call: TRBV11-2
clone_size: few
cdr3_aa: CASSLIAGWTEAFF
cdr3_nt: TGTGCCAGCAGCTTAATAGCAGGGTGGACTGAAGCTTTCTTT

d_call: .
j_call: TRBJ1-1
v_call: TRBV7-8
clone_size: .
cdr3_aa: CASSLNEAFF
cdr3_nt: TGTGCCAGCAGCCTTAATGAAGCTTTCTTT

d_call: .
j_call: TRBJ1-3
v_call: TRBV19
clone_size: .
cdr3_aa: CASSIWRGSGNTIYF
cdr3_nt: TGTGCCAGTAGTATCTGGAGGGGCTCTGGAAACACCATATATTTT

d_call: TRBD2
j_call: TRBJ2-3
v_call: TRBV7-3
clone_size: .
cdr3_aa: CASSPQGLAASTDTQYF
cdr3_nt: TGTGCCAGCAGCCCCCAGGGACTAGCGGCTAGCACAGATACGCAGTATTTT

d_call: TRBD1
j_call: TRBJ2-6
v_call: TRBV5-1
clone_size: .
cdr3_aa: CASSRSDRGPLSLWANVLTF
cdr3_nt: TGCGCCAGCAGCCGATCGGACAGGGGGCCACTATCACTCTGGGCCAACGTCCTGACTTTC

d_call: .
j_call: TRBJ1-2
v_call: TRBV30
clone_size: once
cdr3_aa: CASTPGGHGYTF
cdr3_nt: TGTGCCTCCACCCCCGGCGGTCATGGCTACACCTTC

d_call: TRBD2
j_call: TRBJ2-4
v_call: TRBV7-2
clone_size: .
cdr3_aa: CASSLSAGGVSNIQYF
cdr3_nt: TGTGCCAGCAGCTTATCGGCGGGAGGTGTTAGCAACATTCAGTACTTC

d_call: .
j_call: TRBJ1-2
v_call: TRBV18
clone_size: .
cdr3_aa: CASSPTGRGSEYGYTF
cdr3_nt: TGTGCCAGCTCACCAACTGGCAGGGGATCCGAATATGGCTACACCTTC

d_call: .
j_call: TRBJ2-7
v_call: TRBV6-1
clone_size: once
cdr3_aa: CASRVVGAYEQYF
cdr3_nt: TGTGCCAGCAGGGTAGTAGGAGCCTACGAGCAGTACTTC

d_call: .
j_call: TRBJ1-1
v_call: TRBV7-8
clone_size: .
cdr3_aa: CASSMEVQNTEAFF
cdr3_nt: TGTGCCAGCAGCATGGAGGTACAGAACACTGAAGCTTTCTTT

d_call: .
j_call: TRBJ1-5
v_call: TRBV27
clone_size: .
cdr3_aa: CASSLWPNQPQHF
cdr3_nt: TGTGCCAGCAGTTTATGGCCGAATCAGCCCCAGCATTTT

d_call: .
j_call: TRBJ1-1
v_call: TRBV7-9
clone_size: .
cdr3_aa: CASSLNTEAFF
cdr3_nt: TGTGCCAGCAGCCTAAACACTGAAGCTTTCTTT

d_call: .
j_call: TRBJ2-1
v_call: TRBV9
clone_size: .
cdr3_aa: CASSVGGAPGNEQFF
cdr3_nt: TGTGCCAGCAGCGTAGGCGGGGCCCCAGGTAATGAGCAGTTCTTC

d_call: .
j_call: TRBJ1-1
v_call: TRBV21-1
clone_size: .
cdr3_aa: CASSKERNLNTEAFF
cdr3_nt: TGTGCCAGCAGCAAAGAGAGAAACTTGAACACTGAAGCTTTCTTT

d_call: TRBD1
j_call: TRBJ2-3
v_call: TRBV5-1
clone_size: .
cdr3_aa: CASSFRDRGTDTQYF
cdr3_nt: TGCGCCAGCAGCTTCCGGGACAGGGGGACAGATACGCAGTATTTT

d_call: .
j_call: TRBJ1-1
v_call: TRBV30
clone_size: .
cdr3_aa: CAWKRKVSMNTEAFF
cdr3_nt: TGTGCCTGGAAGCGTAAAGTATCTATGAACACTGAAGCTTTCTTT

d_call: TRBD1
j_call: TRBJ2-1
v_call: TRBV29-1
clone_size: .
cdr3_aa: CSVEKGDRNNEQFF
cdr3_nt: TGCAGCGTTGAGAAGGGGGACAGGAACAATGAGCAGTTCTTC